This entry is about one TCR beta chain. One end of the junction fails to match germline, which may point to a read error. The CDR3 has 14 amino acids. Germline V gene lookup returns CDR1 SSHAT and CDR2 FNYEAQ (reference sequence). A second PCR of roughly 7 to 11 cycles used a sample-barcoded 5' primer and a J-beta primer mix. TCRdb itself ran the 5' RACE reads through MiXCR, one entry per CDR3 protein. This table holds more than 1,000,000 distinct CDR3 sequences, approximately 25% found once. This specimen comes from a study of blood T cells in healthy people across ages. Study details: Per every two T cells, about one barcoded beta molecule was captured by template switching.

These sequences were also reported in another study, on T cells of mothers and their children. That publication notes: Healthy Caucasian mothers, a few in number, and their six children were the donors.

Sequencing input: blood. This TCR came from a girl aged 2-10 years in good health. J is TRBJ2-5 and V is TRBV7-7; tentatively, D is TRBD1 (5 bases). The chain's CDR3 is CASSPRGRQETQYF. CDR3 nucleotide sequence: TGTGCTAGCAGCCCAAGGGGCCGCCAAGAGACCCAGTACTTC.